This record looks at one TCR beta chain sequence and its context. Its antigen is not known. This specimen comes from a study of cytomegalovirus exposure and HLA in healthy donors. The CDR3 consists of 16 residues. The V end lost 0 bases, the J end lost 7 bases, and 13 bases lay between the germline ends. From germline, CDR1 is MNHNS and CDR2 SASEGT. The PCR used 60 Vbeta and 13 Jbeta primers. Sequencing used immunoSEQ multiplex PCR; TCRdb keeps in-frame clones, though not all of them. The sample records about 150,000 clones, about 74% being singletons. Study-wide results and limits: Previous analysis showed most TCR beta V segments were productive about 90% or about 30% of the time. Certain indistinguishable V segments, among them TRBV6-2 and TRBV6-3, were excluded. One cluster of highly shared sequence variants probably arose as a sequencing artifact.

Sequencing input: PBMCs. The source of this sequence is a woman in her thirties or forties in good health and CMV-seronegative. This chain uses TRBV6-1 with TRBJ1-6, with D unclear. Here the CDR3 reads CASSEAAQKVNSPLHF. The CDR3 DNA sequence: TGTGCCAGCAGTGAAGCCGCACAGAAAGTGAATTCACCCCTCCACTTT.